Presented here are 24 T cell receptor beta chains from one specimen sequenced in a study of T cell responses to AZD1222 COVID-19 vaccine (dated by TCRdb to about 2021). Library creation used the immunoSEQ multiplex PCR assay. TCRdb's version of the immuneACCESS table is confined to in-frame rearrangements and falls short of the full clone set. An unresolved V gene accounts for under half of the shortfall where checked; the remainder is of unknown origin. This sample lists 100,000 to 150,000 clones; 93% were detected once. Around 5.9% of the sample is in the top ten clones. Taken with the paper, the label for time point translates to: baseline before first vaccination. Sequenced here: peripheral blood, sampled on day 0 of AZD1222 vaccination. These receptors all come from an adult in good health.

The gene calls are TRBV11-2 and TRBJ1-1, with D hard to call. Trimming left V 0 bases short and J 4 bases short, with 6 bases between. CDR3 length equals 13 residues. Germline values: CDR1 SGHAT, CDR2 FQNNGV. The CDR3 region is CASSLDLGTEAFF. The CDR3 coding sequence is TGTGCCAGCAGCTTAGACCTGGGCACTGAAGCTTTCTTT.

The J gene is TRBJ2-2, the V gene TRBV12-3 or TRBV12-4; D gene unclear. V dropped 9 bases and J dropped 8 bases, with 13 bases sitting between them. CDR3 length: 12 residues. DNA of the CDR3: TGTGCCAGTGGGCCATCAATTGGGGAGCTGTTTTTT. The encoded protein is CASGPSIGELFF.

The genes are TRBV5-1 and TRBJ2-1; D might be TRBD2 (8 bases). CDR3 length equals 16 residues. V gave up 2 bases and J gave up 7 bases, with 19 bases separating them. Germline V gene data show CDR1 as SGHRS and CDR2 as YFSETQ. CDR3 region: CASSLQAGAQGNEQFF. CDR3 in DNA: TGCGCCAGCAGCTTACAAGCGGGGGCACAGGGGAATGAGCAGTTCTTC.

The table lists this clone with a few counts. V and J are TRBV9 and TRBJ2-3, with D possibly TRBD1 on 5 matching bases. The length of the CDR3 is 16 residues. Germline CDR1 SGDLS, CDR2 YYNGEE. V was shortened by 3 bases and J by 2 bases, with 16 bases between the two germline ends. This chain's CDR3 is CASSADNFLTTDTQYF. The CDR3 coding sequence is TGTGCCAGCAGCGCGGACAACTTCTTAACCACAGATACGCAGTATTTT.

The genes are TRBV9 and TRBJ1-1; D gene uncertain. CDR1 is SGDLS and CDR2 is YYNGEE in the germline V gene. Deletions cut 1 base from V and 8 bases from J, with 9 bases between. This CDR3 has 12 amino acids. The CDR3, as DNA: TGTGCCAGCAGCGTATTCGAAGGGGAAGCTTTCTTT. Residues: CASSVFEGEAFF.

The chain is built from TRBV30 and TRBJ1-5, with D perhaps TRBD1 (6 bases). The length of the CDR3 is 13 residues. Trimming removed 2 bases from V and 5 bases from J, with 10 bases in between. In germline, CDR1 is GTSNPN, CDR2 SVGIG (reference sequence). The CDR3 DNA sequence: TGTGCCTGGAGTATCAGGGGTTATCAGCCCCAGCATTTT. It yields the protein CAWSIRGYQPQHF.

DNA for the CDR3: TGTGCCAGCAAGCAGACGGGAAGCTCCTACGAGCAGTACTTC. Amino acid sequence: CASKQTGSSYEQYF. This chain connects TRBV6-5 to TRBJ2-7; weak D call: TRBD2 (5 bases). The CDR3 is made up of 14 amino acids. CDR1 is MNHEY, CDR2 SVGAGI, per germline. V was pared by 7 bases and J by 0 bases, with 13 bases between.

The J gene is TRBJ2-7, the V gene TRBV11-3; D is possibly TRBD2 (6 bases). This CDR3 contains 13 residues. With 5 bases removed from V and 7 bases from J, the gap between germline ends came to 15 bases. CDR1 and CDR2 from the germline V gene are SGHNT and YENEEA. The CDR3 region has the DNA TGTGCCAGCAGCCCCTGGGTCGGAGGGGAGCAGTACTTC. Encoded protein: CASSPWVGGEQYF.

Written as DNA, the CDR3 is TGCAGTGCTAGTGGGGGGACAGGAGGTATATCACCCCTCCACTTT. Amino acids: CSASGGTGGISPLHF. This rearrangement joins TRBV20-1 to TRBJ1-6; 8 bases align to TRBD1. CDR3 size: 15 residues. Trimming at V came to 3 bases and at J to 10 bases, leaving 11 bases not matched to a gene. Germline V gene data show CDR1 as DFQATT and CDR2 as SNEGSKA (reference sequence).

CDR3 sequence (DNA): TGTGCCAGCAGCGCAGGACAGGGGATGATGGCTGAAGCTTTCTTT. Translation gives CASSAGQGMMAEAFF. The rearrangement links TRBV3-1 (or the pseudogene TRBV3-2) to TRBJ1-1, with 9 bases lining up with TRBD1. This CDR3 contains 15 residues. J gave up 6 bases and V 5 bases, and 10 bases lay outside the gene matches. Germline V CDR1 and CDR2: LGHDT, YNNKEL (reference sequence).

This chain links TRBV11-2 with TRBJ2-5; 13 bases map to TRBD2. Germline CDR1 and CDR2: SGHAT and FQNNGV. The trim removed 5 bases at V and 3 bases at J, leaving 3 bases unmatched. The CDR3 is 15 amino acids. The CDR3: CASSPGTSGEETQYF. CDR3 bases: TGTGCCAGCAGCCCCGGGACTAGCGGGGAAGAGACCCAGTACTTC. The entire variable domain, with the rest obtained from reference TRBV11-2 and TRBJ2-5, is as follows: EAGVAQSPRYKIIEKRQSVAFWCNPISGHATLYWYQQILGQGPKLLIQFQNNGVVDDSQLPKDRFSAERLKGVDSTLKIQPAKLEDSAVYLCASSPGTSGEETQYFGPGTRLLVL.

This clone appeared once. This rearrangement joins TRBV28 to TRBJ1-6, with D unresolved. CDR1 and CDR2 from the germline V gene are MDHEN and SYDVKM. CDR3 length: 16 residues. Trimming removed 8 bases at V and 0 bases at J, with 14 bases between. As DNA, the CDR3 is TGTGCCAGCCGAAGACACAGTAGCTCCTATAATTCACCCCTCCACTTT. It translates to CASRRHSSSYNSPLHF.

The chain is built from TRBV28 and TRBJ1-2; D gene ambiguous. The CDR3 loop spans 13 amino acids. V was cut by 4 bases and J by 4 bases, with 10 bases left in between. Germline CDR1 is MDHEN and CDR2 is SYDVKM. The CDR3 loop reads CASSSAGLYGYTF. CDR3 DNA: TGTGCCAGCAGTTCCGCAGGACTCTATGGCTACACCTTC.

This clone was seen only once. The V gene is TRBV30, the J gene TRBJ1-5, with D tentatively TRBD1 (6 bases). The ends were cut back, 2 bases at V and 3 bases at J, with 11 bases in the middle. The CDR3 is made up of 14 amino acids. From germline, CDR1 is GTSNPN and CDR2 SVGIG (reference sequence). The CDR3 DNA reads as TGTGCCTGGAGTAATGGACAGTTCAATCAGCCCCAGCATTTT. Amino acids: CAWSNGQFNQPQHF.

V and J are TRBV5-1 and TRBJ1-1; maybe TRBD1 (5 bases). The length of the CDR3 is 14 residues. Trimming pared 0 bases from V and 6 bases from J, leaving 12 bases between. Germline CDR1 SGHRS, CDR2 YFSETQ. The chain's CDR3 is CASSLGGGGPEAFF. The CDR3 DNA sequence: TGCGCCAGCAGCTTGGGGGGCGGCGGCCCTGAAGCTTTCTTT.

The chain joins TRBV19 to TRBJ1-1; D remains ambiguous. The CDR3 is 9 residues long. From germline, CDR1 is LNHDA and CDR2 SQIVND (reference sequence). Trimming pared 9 bases from V and 5 bases from J, leaving 4 bases between. The CDR3 here is CASGTEAFF. CDR3 DNA: TGTGCCAGCGGGACTGAAGCTTTCTTT.

The chain uses TRBV27 and TRBJ1-1; perhaps TRBD1 as D (6 bases). Germline CDR1 is MNHEY and CDR2 is SMNVEV (reference sequence). V was shortened by 6 bases and J by 1 base, with 9 bases between the two germline ends. The CDR3 extends over 13 amino acids. The CDR3 DNA reads TGTGCCAGCAGAGACAGGTCGAACACTGAAGCTTTCTTT. This translates into CASRDRSNTEAFF.

This rearrangement joins TRBV12-3 or TRBV12-4 to TRBJ1-1; unclear D gene. The CDR3 loop spans 11 amino acids. The germline V and J ends were trimmed by 8 bases and 1 base, with 5 bases remaining between them. CDR3: CASSENTEAFF. DNA for the CDR3: TGTGCCAGCTCGGAGAACACTGAAGCTTTCTTT.

The V and J genes are TRBV5-4 and TRBJ2-1, with D maybe TRBD2 (5 bases). CDR3 length: 15 amino acids. Germline CDR1 SGHNT, CDR2 YYREEE (reference sequence). Deletions cut 2 bases from V and 5 bases from J, with 14 bases between. CDR3 protein: CASSLVALAHNEQFF. The CDR3 DNA reads as TGTGCCAGCAGCTTAGTAGCGTTGGCGCACAATGAGCAGTTCTTC.

The sample holds one count of this clone. DNA of the CDR3: TGTGCCACCAGCGTGGCAGGTACCTATGGCTACACCTTC. It translates to CATSVAGTYGYTF. The rearrangement uses TRBV27 and TRBJ1-2; D is unresolved. Trimming cost V 10 bases and J 4 bases, with 16 bases left between them. The germline V gene has CDR1 MNHEY and CDR2 SMNVEV (reference sequence). The CDR3 contains 13 residues.

The chain couples TRBV30 to TRBJ1-4, with 7 nucleotides matching TRBD1. Looked up from germline, CDR1 is GTSNPN and CDR2 is SVGIG (reference sequence). CDR3 size: 14 residues. V trimming: 2 bases; J trimming: 6 bases; junction bases outside the gene matches: 6. CDR3 loop: CAWSTQGGDEKLFF. The CDR3 nucleotides read TGTGCCTGGAGTACCCAGGGGGGGGATGAAAAACTGTTTTTT.

CDR3 nucleotides: TGTGCCAGCAGTTTAACGGCTGGTGGCTACACCTTC. Translated, it gives CASSLTAGGYTF. This sequence joins TRBV28 and TRBJ1-2; D is uncertain. V lost 2 bases, J lost 7 bases, and 8 bases lay in between. Per germline, CDR1 MDHEN and CDR2 SYDVKM. The CDR3 has 12 residues.

The chain carries TRBV6-1 and TRBJ1-6, with no clear D. The germline V gene encodes CDR1 MNHNS and CDR2 SASEGT. V lost 2 bases to trimming and J lost 10 bases, with 12 bases between them. The CDR3 extends over 14 amino acids. In nucleotides, the CDR3 is TGTGCCAGCAGTGAATGGAGGTTATTCTCACCCCTCCACTTT. Residues: CASSEWRLFSPLHF.

This chain joins TRBV2 and TRBJ2-2; tentative D call: TRBD1 (6 bases). Germline CDR1 and CDR2: SNHLY and FYNNEI. V was trimmed by 3 bases and J by 2 bases, leaving 7 bases between them. The length of the CDR3 is 14 residues. CDR3 in amino acids: CASSETGNTGELFF. CDR3 sequence (DNA): TGTGCCAGCAGTGAGACAGGAAACACCGGGGAGCTGTTTTTT.